The source of this T cell receptor (beta chain) is a study of CD8 T cells in Susac syndrome. Negative isolation yielded CD4+ and CD8+ T cells, and FACS enriched TEMRA cells. RNA was extracted with the RNeasy kit, and a quantity of about 0.45 to 1 ug was reverse transcribed using random hexamers. TCRdb processed the immunoSEQ multiplex PCR reads anew with MiXCR; each CDR3 protein has one entry. Of about 130,000 distinct CDR3 sequences listed, more than 85% are singletons. The study, taken as a whole, reports: It was acknowledged in the study that the number of individuals who were included in its TCR sequencing and HLA analysis was relatively small.

With regard to this clonotype: Its target is not known.

Trimming stripped 0 bases from V and 1 base from J, with 7 bases between. The germline V gene encodes CDR1 MNHEY and CDR2 SVGAGI. The CDR3 is 15 amino acids. The chain couples TRBV6-5 to TRBJ1-3, with unresolved D. The source material was CD8+ T cells from PBMCs. The clonotype was recovered from a human donor with multiple sclerosis. CDR3 nucleotide sequence: TGTGCCAGCAGTTACTCGATAAGGTCTGGAAACACCATATATTTT. Encoded protein: CASSYSIRSGNTIYF.